These 26 T cell receptor beta chains originate from one sample sequenced in a study of T cell changes during pregnancy in multiple sclerosis. Produced via immunoSEQ multiplex PCR; TCRdb's table is partial and in-frame only. Of about 41,000 clones in the sample, roughly 87% were seen once. The sequencing here drew on CD4+ T cells from peripheral blood mononuclear cells, taken in the first trimester of pregnancy. These receptors all come from a female donor with multiple sclerosis, enrolled in a pregnancy study.

The chain carries TRBV6-6 and TRBJ1-4, with 9 bases aligning to TRBD1. The V and J ends lost 2 bases and 7 bases, in that order; junction bases with no gene match: 2. Germline V gene sequence: CDR1 MNHNY, CDR2 SVGAGI (reference sequence). There are 14 residues in the CDR3. CDR3 loop: CASSYGTGIEKLFF. For the CDR3, the DNA is TGTGCCAGCAGTTACGGGACAGGGATTGAAAAACTGTTTTTT.

V and J are TRBV5-6 and TRBJ2-6, with D tentatively TRBD2 (6 bases). V lost 2 bases and J lost 2, with 11 bases in between. There are 16 residues in the CDR3. From germline, CDR1 is SGHDT and CDR2 YYEEEE. The CDR3 region has the DNA TGTGCCAGCAGCTTCAGGGAGGCAACTGGGGCCAACGTCCTGACTTTC. It translates to CASSFREATGANVLTF.

This clone was picked up one time. Distinct nucleotide sequences in the sample also encode this CDR3. This chain connects TRBV10-3 to TRBJ2-7; maybe TRBD2 (6 bases). CDR3 length: 12 amino acids. The germline V and J ends were trimmed by 4 bases and 3 bases, with 7 bases remaining between them. Looked up from germline, CDR1 is ENHRY and CDR2 is SYGVKD. The CDR3 nucleotides are TGTGCCATCAGTGGACTAGGCTACGAGCAGTACTTC. It specifies CAISGLGYEQYF.

V usage is TRBV29-1 and J usage is TRBJ2-1; weak D call: TRBD1 (5 bases). The germline V and J ends were trimmed by 6 bases and 7 bases, with 22 bases remaining between them. Germline V gene data show CDR1 as SQVTM and CDR2 as ANQGSEA. This CDR3 is 15 amino acids long. CDR3 DNA: TGCAGCGTCGCACCCCCCACAGGCGAAAAGAATGAGCAGTTCTTC. This translates into CSVAPPTGEKNEQFF.

The chain has TRBV6-6 and TRBJ1-5; a possible D gene is TRBD1 (5 bases). The V and J ends lost 6 bases and 0 bases respectively, with 9 bases between them. CDR1 and CDR2 from the germline V gene are MNHNY and SVGAGI (reference sequence). CDR3 length: 14 amino acids. CDR3 nucleotide sequence: TGTGCCAGCAGACTCAGGGATAGCAATCAGCCCCAGCATTTT. This sequence encodes CASRLRDSNQPQHF.

The chain couples TRBV4-3 to TRBJ2-1; 7 nucleotides match TRBD2. The ends lost 0 bases at V and 7 bases at J; junction bases unmatched: 15. Germline CDR1 LGHNA, CDR2 YSLEER. The CDR3 loop spans 18 amino acids. As DNA, the CDR3 is TGCGCCAGCAGCCAAGACTACCTCCGGGGAGGGCCAAGGAATGAGCAGTTCTTC. This translates into CASSQDYLRGGPRNEQFF.

The CDR3 sequence: CASSKGLAGAQNEQFF. In DNA form, the CDR3 reads TGTGCCAGCAGCAAAGGGCTAGCGGGAGCTCAGAATGAGCAGTTCTTC. J is TRBJ2-1 and V is TRBV28; 10 nucleotides agree with TRBD2. CDR3 length: 16 amino acids. Germline values: CDR1 MDHEN, CDR2 SYDVKM. V lost 6 bases, J lost 7 bases, and 12 bases stayed unmatched.

This clone was detected a few times. The V and J genes are TRBV21-1 and TRBJ2-7; the tabulated D call, TRBD1, remains unverified against the DNA. TRBV21-1 is designated a pseudogene. This CDR3 is built from 14 residues. The DNA of the CDR3 is TGTGCCAGCAGCAAAGGGGACATTGACTACGAGCAGTACTTC. It encodes CASSKGDIDYEQYF.

The chain joins TRBV10-3 to TRBJ2-3; TRBD2 matches 7 bases. Germline CDR1 reads ENHRY; CDR2 reads SYGVKD. The CDR3 is 16 amino acids. Trimming at V came to 3 bases and at J to 0 bases, leaving 6 bases not matched to a gene. CDR3 loop: CAISERIAGSTDTQYF. DNA of the CDR3: TGTGCCATCAGTGAACGGATAGCGGGCAGCACAGATACGCAGTATTTT.

This clone appeared once. The chain has TRBV13 and TRBJ2-1; the D gene is possibly TRBD2 (5 bases). The germline gives CDR1 PRHDT, CDR2 FYEKMQ (reference sequence). CDR3 length: 16 amino acids. V lost 5 bases, J lost 0 bases, and 14 bases lay in between. CDR3 amino acids: CASSRTLSSSYNEQFF. In DNA, the CDR3 is TGTGCCAGCAGCCGGACTCTCTCGAGCTCCTACAATGAGCAGTTCTTC.

This clone was observed once. The V and J genes are TRBV5-1 and TRBJ2-5; the match to TRBD1 covers 8 bases. CDR1 and CDR2 from the germline V gene are SGHRS and YFSETQ. The J segment lost 4 bases and the V segment lost 7 bases, leaving 6 bases of the junction unmatched. This CDR3 is 13 amino acids long. In nucleotides, the CDR3 is TGCGCCAGCGGGCCGGGACAGGCAGAGACCCAGTACTTC. Amino acid sequence: CASGPGQAETQYF.

The chain employs TRBV5-1 and TRBJ2-3, with D perhaps TRBD2 (6 bases). Germline assignment: CDR1 SGHRS and CDR2 YFSETQ. The V and J ends lost 0 bases and 3 bases respectively, with 14 bases between them. CDR3 length: 16 residues. The CDR3 sequence: CASSLGIAVGTDTQYF. The CDR3, as DNA: TGCGCCAGCAGCTTGGGAATAGCGGTAGGGACAGATACGCAGTATTTT.

V usage is TRBV7-2 and J usage is TRBJ2-7, with D possibly being TRBD1 (5 bases). Germline assignment: CDR1 SGHTA and CDR2 FQGNSA. The CDR3 sequence is 16 residues long. Trimming stripped 4 bases from V and 4 bases from J, with 20 bases between. CDR3 region: CASSSWTSPLEYEQYF. The CDR3 region has the DNA TGTGCCAGCAGCTCGTGGACAAGCCCTCTCGAGTACGAGCAGTACTTC. The complete variable domain, with remaining parts taken from reference TRBV7-2 and TRBJ2-7, reads GAGVSQSPSNKVTEKGKDVELRCDPISGHTALYWYRQSLGQGLEFLIYFQGNSAPDKSGLPSDRFSAERTGGSVSTLTIQRTQQEDSAVYLCASSSWTSPLEYEQYFGPGTRLTVT.

This CDR3 reads CAWSIAGVADTQYF. CDR3 sequence (DNA): TGTGCCTGGAGCATAGCGGGGGTGGCAGATACGCAGTATTTT. The rearrangement joins TRBV30 to TRBJ2-3, with 9 bases identical to TRBD2. This CDR3 has 14 amino acids. The J segment lost 4 bases and the V segment lost 3 bases, leaving 5 bases of the junction unmatched. Per the germline V gene, CDR1 is GTSNPN and CDR2 is SVGIG (reference sequence). Full variable domain (outside the CDR3, taken from reference TRBV30 and TRBJ2-3): SQTIHQWPATLVQPVGSPLSLECTVEGTSNPNLYWYRQAAGRGLQLLFYSVGIGQISSEVPQNLSASRPQDRQFILSSKKLLLSDSGFYLCAWSIAGVADTQYFGPGTRLTVL.

This chain links TRBV6-6 with TRBJ1-1, with D possibly being TRBD1 (6 bases). Per the germline V gene, CDR1 is MNHNY and CDR2 is SVGAGI (reference sequence). CDR3 size: 14 residues. Trimming left V 0 bases short and J 5 bases short, with 10 bases between. The CDR3 protein is CASSYSGQRTEAFF. The CDR3, as DNA: TGTGCCAGCAGTTACTCGGGACAAAGAACTGAAGCTTTCTTT.

The genes are TRBV6-6 and TRBJ2-3, with D possibly being TRBD2 (5 bases). CDR1 is MNHNY and CDR2 is SVGAGI in the germline V gene (reference sequence). There are 15 residues in the CDR3. The V end lost 5 bases, the J end lost 2 bases, and 14 bases lay between the germline ends. This CDR3 is CASSGEFRTTDTQYF. DNA for the CDR3: TGTGCCAGCAGTGGGGAGTTTAGAACCACAGATACGCAGTATTTT.

The chain combines TRBV19 with TRBJ1-2, with D tentatively TRBD1 (6 bases). This CDR3 has 12 residues. Germline CDR1 and CDR2: LNHDA and SQIVND (reference sequence). Between the trimmed V and J ends, which lost 9 bases and 4 bases, there was a span of 12 bases. The CDR3 here is CASWDTGYGYTF. CDR3 sequence (DNA): TGTGCCAGCTGGGACACAGGCTATGGCTACACCTTC.

The chain links TRBV5-4 to TRBJ2-7; 10 bases match TRBD1. The J segment lost 7 bases and the V segment lost 0 bases, leaving 7 bases of the junction unmatched. This CDR3 has 15 residues. CDR1 is SGHNT, CDR2 YYREEE, per germline (reference sequence). The chain's CDR3 is CASSLDGDRGREQYF. CDR3 DNA sequence: TGTGCCAGCAGCTTGGACGGGGACAGGGGTAGGGAGCAGTACTTC.

J is TRBJ2-1 and V is TRBV6-4, with TRBD2 as a possible D gene (7 bases). The CDR3 spans 13 residues. Germline V gene data show CDR1 as MRHNA and CDR2 as SNTAGT. Trimming cost V 6 bases and J 9 bases, with 15 bases left between them. The CDR3 nucleotides read TGTGCCAGCAGCCACGGGGGGCCTAGTGAGCAGTTCTTC. Amino acid sequence: CASSHGGPSEQFF.

This clone was observed a handful of times. CDR3 in amino acids: CSARTGGTGELFF. The CDR3 DNA sequence: TGCAGCGCCAGGACAGGGGGGACCGGGGAGCTGTTTTTT. The V gene is TRBV29-1, the J gene TRBJ2-2; 10 bases align to TRBD1. The CDR3 covers 13 residues. V dropped 7 bases and J dropped 5; count of bases not matched to a gene: 4. Germline assignment: CDR1 SQVTM and CDR2 ANQGSEA.

This clone was picked up one time. This chain connects TRBV7-6 to TRBJ2-4, with 8 bases lining up with TRBD1. The junction had 4 bases not matched to a gene; V was cut back by 1 base and J by 2 bases. CDR1 and CDR2 (germline): SGHVS, FNYEAQ. There are 16 residues in the CDR3. The CDR3 nucleotides are TGTGCCAGCAGCTTAGGAAACAGGGGGACCAAAAACATTCAGTACTTC. This translates into CASSLGNRGTKNIQYF. Full variable domain (remainder filled in from reference TRBV7-6 and TRBJ2-4): GAGVSQSPRYKVTKRGQDVALRCDPISGHVSLYWYRQALGQGPEFLTYFNYEAQQDKSGLPNDRFSAERPEGSISTLTIQRTEQRDSAMYRCASSLGNRGTKNIQYFGAGTRLSVL.

J is TRBJ2-2 and V is TRBV7-2, with 8 positions matching TRBD2. This CDR3 region has 15 residues. The V gene's germline CDR1 is SGHTA and CDR2 FQGNSA. Losses at the gene ends were 8 bases for V and 2 bases for J; bases not matched to a gene: 7. This CDR3 reads CASRHSGINTGELFF. DNA of the CDR3: TGTGCCAGCCGACATAGCGGGATAAACACCGGGGAGCTGTTTTTT.

The chain combines TRBV29-1 with TRBJ2-5; 9 positions match TRBD1. Looked up from germline, CDR1 is SQVTM and CDR2 is ANQGSEA. The CDR3 runs to 14 residues. Trimming removed 5 bases from V and 5 bases from J; junction bases left unmatched: 9. The CDR3 protein is CSVRDLTGGETQYF. For the CDR3, the DNA is TGCAGCGTTCGGGACCTAACAGGGGGCGAGACCCAGTACTTC. The full variable domain, its missing parts supplied by reference TRBV29-1 and TRBJ2-5, is SAVISQKPSRDICQRGTSLTIQCQVDSQVTMMFWYRQQPGQSLTLIATANQGSEATYESGFVIDKFPISRPNLTFSTLTVSNMSPEDSSIYLCSVRDLTGGETQYFGPGTRLLVL.

This clone has just a few counts. This chain connects TRBV5-4 to TRBJ1-1; the D gene is possibly TRBD1 (5 bases). The germline V gene encodes CDR1 SGHNT and CDR2 YYREEE (reference sequence). The CDR3 runs 14 residues. V was cut by 4 bases and J by 1 base, with 11 bases left in between. CDR3 protein: CASSADTRNTEAFF. CDR3 in DNA: TGTGCCAGCAGCGCGGACACTCGGAACACTGAAGCTTTCTTT.

The chain has TRBV5-1 and TRBJ2-2; TRBD2 matches at 12 bases. The CDR3 covers 15 residues. With 5 bases clipped from V and 5 bases from J, the junction kept 4 bases outside the gene matches. CDR1 is SGHRS and CDR2 is YFSETQ in the germline V gene. CDR3 coding DNA: TGCGCCAGCAGACTAGCGGGAGGACAAACCGGGGAGCTGTTTTTT. It encodes CASRLAGGQTGELFF.

The chain recombines TRBV19 with TRBJ2-4; D is undetermined. V lost 0 bases and J lost 3, with 9 bases in between. The CDR3 covers 15 residues. The germline V gene has CDR1 LNHDA and CDR2 SQIVND (reference sequence). CDR3 sequence reads: CASSIEGAFKNIQYF. CDR3 DNA: TGTGCCAGTAGTATAGAGGGCGCCTTCAAAAACATTCAGTACTTC.